The 27 T cell receptor beta chains given below trace back to one sample, sequenced in a study of control samples from healthy donors and cancer patients. Using immunoSEQ multiplex PCR, the repertoire was profiled, and TCRdb retains in-frame clones only, with some absent. The table includes about 61,000 clones, around 87% detected once. Sequencing was performed on PBMCs. These receptors originate from a man in his sixties with colorectal cancer.

This chain links TRBV29-1 with TRBJ2-2, with 8 nucleotides matching TRBD1. Germline V gene sequence: CDR1 SQVTM, CDR2 ANQGSEA. J gave up 7 bases and V 7 bases, and 8 bases lay outside the gene matches. The CDR3 is made up of 13 amino acids. CDR3 region: CSAGGPVGGELFF. The CDR3 coding sequence is TGCAGCGCAGGGGGCCCGGTAGGCGGGGAGCTGTTTTTT.

The V call is TRBV6-5, the J call TRBJ1-2; TRBD1 matches at 7 bases. Germline assignment: CDR1 MNHEY and CDR2 SVGAGI. CDR3 length: 13 residues. Trimming at V came to 7 bases and at J to 8 bases, leaving 10 bases not matched to a gene. CDR3 nucleotide sequence: TGTGCCAGCACTTCAGGGGGGTATCGAGGCTACACCTTC. Translated: CASTSGGYRGYTF.

The chain recombines TRBV7-9 with TRBJ2-7; D is perhaps TRBD1 or TRBD2 (5 bases each). V lost 5 bases, J lost 3 bases, and 11 bases lay in between. Germline V gene sequence: CDR1 SEHNR, CDR2 FQNEAQ (reference sequence). CDR3 length: 13 amino acids. CDR3 sequence reads: CASSLGTGYEQYF. In DNA, the CDR3 is TGTGCCAGCAGCCTTGGGACCGGCTACGAGCAGTACTTC. Supplemented by reference TRBV7-9 and TRBJ2-7, the full variable domain reads DTGVSQNPRHKITKRGQNVTFRCDPISEHNRLYWYRQTLGQGPEFLTYFQNEAQLEKSRLLSDRFSAERPKGSFSTLEIQRTEQGDSAMYLCASSLGTGYEQYFGPGTRLTVT.

V and J are TRBV4-3 and TRBJ2-2, with 7 bases aligning to TRBD1. The CDR3 spans 15 residues. Trimming at V came to 7 bases and at J to 2 bases, leaving 7 bases not matched to a gene. Germline CDR1 and CDR2: LGHNA and YSLEER. CDR3 region: CASTRDRSNTGELFF. The CDR3 DNA reads TGCGCCAGCACCAGGGACAGATCCAACACCGGGGAGCTGTTTTTT.

CDR3 sequence: CAISQDYGEKLFF. The CDR3 DNA is TGTGCCATCAGCCAAGACTACGGGGAAAAACTGTTTTTT. The V and J genes are TRBV10-3 and TRBJ1-4, with D uncertain. There are 13 residues in the CDR3. Germline CDR1 reads ENHRY; CDR2 reads SYGVKD. The V end was cut by 6 bases, the J end by 8 bases, with 13 bases between.

The J gene is TRBJ2-1, the V gene TRBV7-3; D is ambiguous. Trimming removed 3 bases from V and 7 bases from J, with 10 bases in between. Germline V CDR1 and CDR2: SGHTA, FQGTGA. The CDR3 runs 13 residues. The CDR3 DNA reads TGTGCCAGCAGCTTGGCAGGTAGAAATGAGCAGTTCTTC. Translation gives CASSLAGRNEQFF.

The V and J genes are TRBV9 and TRBJ1-6, with 12 bases identical to TRBD1. This CDR3 spans 17 amino acids. Germline CDR1 reads SGDLS; CDR2 reads YYNGEE. The V and J ends lost 3 bases and 9 bases, in that order; junction bases with no gene match: 10. The CDR3 sequence is CASSDGTGGAPGSPLHF. The CDR3, as DNA: TGTGCCAGCAGCGACGGGACAGGGGGCGCCCCGGGTTCACCCCTCCACTTT.

J is TRBJ2-1 and V is TRBV24-1; TRBD1 might be the D (5 bases). This CDR3 contains 13 residues. Germline-derived CDR1 and CDR2 are KGHDR and SFDVKD. V was cut by 1 base and J by 9 bases, with 9 bases left in between. The CDR3 DNA sequence: TGTGCCACCAGTGATTTACCTAGGGGTGAGCAGTTCTTC. Its protein product is CATSDLPRGEQFF.

V gene TRBV5-1 combines with J gene TRBJ1-2, with a tentative D call TRBD1 (5 bases). The germline V gene has CDR1 SGHRS and CDR2 YFSETQ. Trimming pared 4 bases from V and 4 bases from J, leaving 11 bases between. The CDR3 contains 13 residues. The CDR3 loop reads CASSTGDGYGYTF. CDR3 in DNA: TGCGCCAGCAGCACCGGGGACGGCTATGGCTACACCTTC.

The chain is built from TRBV6-5 and TRBJ2-2; D may be TRBD2 (5 bases). From germline, CDR1 is MNHEY and CDR2 SVGAGI. This CDR3 is 13 amino acids long. Trimming left V 7 bases short and J 4 bases short, with 10 bases between. The CDR3 spells CASNRGGTGELFF. The CDR3 DNA reads as TGTGCCAGCAATCGGGGTGGCACCGGGGAGCTGTTTTTT.

The V call is TRBV4-2, the J call TRBJ2-7, with D unresolved. Germline V gives CDR1 LGHNA, CDR2 YNFKEQ. The CDR3 totals 14 residues. With 0 bases removed from V and 0 bases from J, the gap between germline ends came to 6 bases. The CDR3 nucleotides are TGTGCCAGCAGCCAAGATCGTAGCTCCTACGAGCAGTACTTC. Translation: CASSQDRSSYEQYF.

The chain links TRBV7-3 to TRBJ1-1; D is undetermined. V was trimmed by 4 bases and J by 1 base, leaving 7 bases between them. The V gene's germline CDR1 is SGHTA and CDR2 FQGTGA. This CDR3 region has 13 residues. Written as DNA, the CDR3 is TGTGCCAGCAGCTCGGACGGGAACACTGAAGCTTTCTTT. This sequence encodes CASSSDGNTEAFF.

The chain couples TRBV2 to TRBJ2-3; D is possibly TRBD1 or TRBD2 (5 bases each). From germline, CDR1 is SNHLY and CDR2 FYNNEI. V shed 8 bases and J shed 5 bases, with 17 bases lying between them. This CDR3 comprises 14 residues. For the CDR3, the DNA is TGTGCCAGCGGGGGACCCCAGGGCGAAGATACGCAGTATTTT. Amino acid sequence: CASGGPQGEDTQYF.

Only one count was recorded for this clone. The chain employs TRBV9 and TRBJ2-1; 15 bases align to TRBD2. V dropped 0 bases and J dropped 9; count of bases not matched to a gene: 4. The CDR3 length is 16 residues. Germline CDR1 SGDLS, CDR2 YYNGEE. CDR3 sequence: CASSVGTSGGAGEQFF. The CDR3 DNA sequence: TGTGCCAGCAGCGTAGGGACTAGCGGGGGGGCCGGTGAGCAGTTCTTC.

This chain uses TRBV18 with TRBJ2-7; maybe TRBD1 (5 bases). Germline V gene data show CDR1 as KGHSH and CDR2 as LQKENI. The CDR3 runs 16 residues. V gave up 5 bases and J gave up 7 bases, with 24 bases separating them. CDR3 amino acids: CASSNVVGLQGVEQYF. The CDR3 bases are TGTGCCAGCTCAAACGTGGTGGGGCTGCAAGGGGTAGAGCAGTACTTC.

This clone was found a few times. The rearrangement uses TRBV7-9 and TRBJ2-3; 9 bases fit TRBD2. The germline gives CDR1 SEHNR, CDR2 FQNEAQ (reference sequence). The CDR3 has 18 residues. After removal of 1 base from V and 2 bases from J, the junction contained 10 bases not matched to a gene. The CDR3: CASSLVLRGLADTDTQYF. The CDR3, as DNA: TGTGCCAGCAGCTTAGTACTTCGGGGACTAGCAGACACAGATACGCAGTATTTT.

This chain joins TRBV3-1 (or the pseudogene TRBV3-2) and TRBJ1-4; the D is unclear. Germline V gene lookup returns CDR1 LGHDT and CDR2 YNNKEL (reference sequence). Deletions cut 3 bases from V and 13 bases from J, with 21 bases between. The length of the CDR3 is 15 residues. In nucleotides, the CDR3 is TGTGCCAGCAGCCAGAAGGATGGAGTGCGTCGGATACTGTTTTTT. Amino acids: CASSQKDGVRRILFF.

The gene calls are TRBV9 and TRBJ1-1; D is uncertain. Germline V CDR1 and CDR2: SGDLS, YYNGEE. The V and J ends lost 1 base and 4 bases respectively, with 14 bases between them. The CDR3 extends over 15 amino acids. CDR3 sequence reads: CASSVIGSAGTEAFF. The CDR3 nucleotides read TGTGCCAGCAGCGTAATCGGTTCTGCGGGCACTGAAGCTTTCTTT.

The rearrangement links TRBV3-1 (or the pseudogene TRBV3-2) to TRBJ1-2; 8 nucleotides match TRBD1. Trimming took 4 bases from V and 0 from J; bases not matched to a gene: 4. Germline CDR1 and CDR2: LGHDT and YNNKEL (reference sequence). There are 15 residues in the CDR3. The CDR3, as DNA: TGTGCCAGCAGCCGCCAGGGGGCCACTAACTATGGCTACACCTTC. This encodes CASSRQGATNYGYTF.

J is TRBJ1-5 and V is TRBV6-5; TRBD1 agrees at 7 bases. Per germline, CDR1 MNHEY and CDR2 SVGAGI. The J segment lost 6 bases and the V segment lost 4 bases, leaving 3 bases of the junction unmatched. The CDR3 has 13 amino acids. CDR3 protein: CASSLQGSQPQHF. CDR3 nucleotide sequence: TGTGCCAGCAGTTTACAGGGGAGTCAGCCCCAGCATTTT.

This chain links TRBV18 with TRBJ2-7; TRBD1 is a possible D gene (5 bases). CDR3 size: 13 residues. Germline assignment: CDR1 KGHSH and CDR2 LQKENI. Trimming stripped 1 base from V and 6 bases from J, with 10 bases between. CDR3 coding DNA: TGTGCCAGCTCACCACAGGGGATGGGCGAGCAGTACTTC. It translates to CASSPQGMGEQYF.

This chain connects TRBV11-3 to TRBJ1-2, with D unclear. CDR1 is SGHNT and CDR2 is YENEEA in the germline V gene. The V end was cut by 5 bases, the J end by 8 bases, with 27 bases between. The CDR3 is 17 amino acids. CDR3 nucleotide sequence: TGTGCCAGCAGCCACGGGGTTGCGGCGGCTGGAGTGGGAGGCTACACCTTC. It translates to CASSHGVAAAGVGGYTF.

The chain uses TRBV10-3 and TRBJ1-2, with TRBD1 matching over 8 bases. The CDR3 length is 18 residues. V was clipped by 7 bases and J by 1 base; unmatched bases: 17. Germline CDR1 is ENHRY and CDR2 is SYGVKD. CDR3 in amino acids: CAIKPGQGLFGDNYGYTF. Written as DNA, the CDR3 is TGTGCCATCAAACCCGGACAGGGACTATTCGGGGATAACTATGGCTACACCTTC.

The chain carries TRBV18 and TRBJ2-5; perhaps TRBD2 as D (6 bases). The CDR3 totals 13 residues. CDR1 is KGHSH, CDR2 LQKENI, per germline. Trimming took 4 bases from V and 5 from J, leaving 11 bases between them. The CDR3 DNA follows: TGTGCCAGCTCACAGGGACTTGCTGAGACCCAGTACTTC. Protein sequence: CASSQGLAETQYF.

The chain employs TRBV30 and TRBJ2-1, with 8 bases fitting TRBD2. This CDR3 has 15 amino acids. Germline CDR1 is GTSNPN and CDR2 is SVGIG (reference sequence). Germline trimming cut 7 bases from V and 2 bases from J; bases unmatched to any gene: 10. CDR3 bases: TGTGCCTCAACGGGGGGGCCGCAGACCTACAATGAGCAGTTCTTC. It encodes CASTGGPQTYNEQFF.

The rearrangement uses TRBV30 and TRBJ1-5; D ambiguous. V shed 3 bases and J shed 0 bases, with 15 bases lying between them. Germline CDR1 GTSNPN, CDR2 SVGIG (reference sequence). The CDR3 has 16 residues. The DNA for the CDR3 is TGTGCCTGGAGGCCCCGGTTGGGATATAGCAATCAGCCCCAGCATTTT. This translates into CAWRPRLGYSNQPQHF.

The rearrangement joins TRBV5-8 to TRBJ2-7; TRBD1 agrees at 7 bases. The trim removed 6 bases at V and 1 base at J, leaving 10 bases unmatched. The germline CDR1 and CDR2 sequences are SGHTS and YDEGEE. This CDR3 contains 15 residues. The CDR3 DNA follows: TGTGCCAGCACCCCGGACAGGCACCAATCCTACGAGCAGTACTTC. It is translated as CASTPDRHQSYEQYF.